This is a list of T cell receptor beta chains from one sample in a study of T cell repertoires in cytomegalovirus infection. TCRdb passed the reads through MiXCR, listing each CDR3 protein once. The table lists around 530,000 distinct CDR3 sequences, more than 20% of them singletons. The sample was PBMCs. These receptors originate from a human donor in good health (CMV status not recorded). Some clones in this sample may be carry-over from other donors' samples. Each CDR3 is given without its conserved first and last residue.

>TRBJ2-7|TRBV5-6
ASSWGTEFYEQY
>TRBJ2-1|TRBV20-1
SALSESSYNEQF
>TRBJ2-3|TRBV28
ASTTPGADTDTQY
>TRBJ2-7|TRBV7-6
ASTPSVGGSSYEQY
>TRBJ1-2|TRBV4-3
ASSQDLQGGHGYT
>TRBJ1-3|TRBV7-2
ASSAGTVPSGNTIY
>TRBJ1-4|TRBV15
ATSRDKTATNEKLF
>TRBJ1-2|TRBV7-9
ASSAAGHPNYGYT
>TRBJ1-5|TRBV19
ASKLGYSNQPQH
>TRBJ2-5|TRBV10-3
ATKDRSQETQY
>TRBJ2-5|TRBV7-2
ASSSGQGQQETQY
>TRBJ2-5|TRBV6-4
ASSRDSEGTQY
>TRBJ2-4|TRBV20-1
SAPTGGSLAKNIQY
>TRBJ1-5|TRBV27
ASGQQGPHNQPQH
>TRBJ2-3|TRBV28
ASRGPAVYTQY
>TRBJ1-4|TRBV19
ASSISRNQNEKLF
>TRBJ1-5|TRBV7-2
ASSLGHRDQPQH
>TRBJ2-3|TRBV20-1
SAPATRSTDTQY
>TRBJ2-2|TRBV24-1
ATSDLSGNGNTGELF
>TRBJ1-3|TRBV7-2
ASSPRPTGNTIY
>TRBJ2-1|TRBV19
ASSASPGTGQF
>TRBJ1-1|TRBV7-9
ASSLGSGARNTEAF
>TRBJ1-3|TRBV7-6
ASSLGSGSGNTIY
>TRBJ2-5|TRBV7-2
ASSLDQTQY
>TRBJ2-1|TRBV11-1
ASSLGAFTSYNEQF
>TRBJ2-5|TRBV7-4
ASSPAGQGLETQY
>TRBJ2-7|TRBV2
ASSMIPSGTGVYEQY
>TRBJ2-4|TRBV7-2
ASSLGGVAKNIQY
>TRBJ1-1|TRBV7-3
ASSLIGDRSAEAF
>TRBJ2-1|TRBV10-3
AISAGGSRIRNEQF
>TRBJ2-6|TRBV15
ATSRMISSGANVLT
>TRBJ1-1|TRBV6-2/TRBV6-3
ASSSIQGAGSAEAF
>TRBJ2-3|TRBV6-2/TRBV6-3
ASSYGTQSTDTQY
>TRBJ2-1|TRBV12-5
ASGLVLGGPYNEQF
>TRBJ2-1|TRBV13
ASSPRTGDNEQF